This TCR beta chain was captured in a study of low-dose radiotherapy and immunotherapy resistance in tumors. Study summary: Ipilimumab 1 mg/kg every six weeks, together with nivolumab 240 mg every two weeks, was given intravenously to patients.

As to time point: after trial treatment. Regarding treatment: LDRT plus nivolumab, ipilimumab, low-dose cyclophosphamide and aspirin (RACIN trial). The CDR3 is 15 residues long. First-strand cDNA used TRAV- and TRBV-specific primers, covering alpha and beta chains. TCRs underwent around 20 PCR cycles of amplification with a constant-region primer and V-primer adapter. In TCRdb, the reads were re-called with MiXCR into one record per CDR3 protein. The sample carries 35,000 to 45,000 distinct CDR3 sequences, around 25% recorded once. Remarks on this clonotype: A far larger clone is off by one base, so a read error is likely.

V usage is TRBV26 and J usage is TRBJ2-7; the D call TRBD2 from the table was never checked on the DNA. TRBV26 is a listed pseudogene. Sequencing used PBMCs, obtained after low-dose radiotherapy plus immunotherapy. This sequence originates from a male donor with prostate cancer. The CDR3 reads CASSSQGPASDEQYF. CDR3 DNA sequence: TGTGCCAGCAGTTCACAGGGACCAGCGAGCGACGAGCAGTACTTC.